This is a list of T cell receptor beta chains from one sample in a study of regulatory T cells in long-lasting Graves disease. TCRdb itself ran the multiplex PCR reads through MiXCR, one entry per CDR3 protein. The data hold approximately 500,000 distinct CDR3 sequences, with about 22% observed a single time. The specimen comprised peripheral blood mononuclear cells (PBMCs), sampled when the disease was refractory, from a patient treated with antithyroid drugs. Every receptor here comes from a female donor with Graves disease. The CDR3 runs from the conserved cysteine through the conserved F or W. D genes are given only for firm matches. Size values are once, few and many counts, or a class for expanded clones, and some rows have none.

clone size: -; J gene: TRBJ2-7; CDR3 length: 15; D gene: -; V gene: TRBV11-1; CDR3 DNA: TGTGCCAGCAGCTTAGACGGGAGAATGGGTCACGAGCAGTACTTC; CDR3 protein: CASSLDGRMGHEQYF
clone size: many; J gene: TRBJ1-5; CDR3 length: 18; D gene: TRBD1; V gene: TRBV28; CDR3 DNA: TGTGCCAGCAGCCCCCCGGACAGGGCCGATTATAGCAATCAGCCCCAGCATTTT; CDR3 protein: CASSPPDRADYSNQPQHF
clone size: many; J gene: TRBJ2-5; CDR3 length: 15; D gene: -; V gene: TRBV24-1; CDR3 DNA: TGTGCCACCAGTGATCAGCAGGACTACCAAGAGACCCAGTACTTC; CDR3 protein: CATSDQQDYQETQYF
clone size: -; J gene: TRBJ2-3; CDR3 length: 12; D gene: -; V gene: TRBV2; CDR3 DNA: TGTGCCAGCAGGGATGACAGTGGTACGCAGTATTTT; CDR3 protein: CASRDDSGTQYF
clone size: many; J gene: TRBJ1-1; CDR3 length: 15; D gene: -; V gene: TRBV3-1; CDR3 DNA: TGTGCCAGCAGCCAAGATCCACAGGGGAACACTGAAGCTTTCTTT; CDR3 protein: CASSQDPQGNTEAFF
clone size: many; J gene: TRBJ2-7; CDR3 length: 19; D gene: TRBD1; V gene: TRBV10-1; CDR3 DNA: TGCGCCAGCAGTGAGTCGAAAGGTCGGGACAGGGGGCAAGGCTACGAGCAGTACTTC; CDR3 protein: CASSESKGRDRGQGYEQYF
clone size: -; J gene: TRBJ1-1; CDR3 length: 13; D gene: -; V gene: TRBV9; CDR3 DNA: TGTGCCAGCAGCCCTCCAAGGGGAGTTGAAGCTTTCTTT; CDR3 protein: CASSPPRGVEAFF
clone size: many; J gene: TRBJ2-5; CDR3 length: 16; D gene: -; V gene: TRBV20-1; CDR3 DNA: TGCAGTGCTAGCGATCCCACCAACCTAGACCAAGAGACCCAGTACTTC; CDR3 protein: CSASDPTNLDQETQYF
clone size: many; J gene: TRBJ2-7; CDR3 length: 14; D gene: -; V gene: TRBV19; CDR3 DNA: TGTGCCAGTTCCAAGGCGAGCCTCCCCTACGAGCAGTACTTC; CDR3 protein: CASSKASLPYEQYF
clone size: -; J gene: TRBJ2-4; CDR3 length: 13; D gene: -; V gene: TRBV3-1; CDR3 DNA: TGTGCCAGCAGCCATACCGGGATAAACATTCAGTACTTC; CDR3 protein: CASSHTGINIQYF
clone size: many; J gene: TRBJ2-7; CDR3 length: 13; D gene: TRBD1; V gene: TRBV20-1; CDR3 DNA: TGCAGTGCTAGTGGGACAGGCGGCTACGAGCAGTACTTC; CDR3 protein: CSASGTGGYEQYF
clone size: many; J gene: TRBJ1-2; CDR3 length: 14; D gene: -; V gene: TRBV6-5; CDR3 DNA: TGTGCCAGCAGTTACTCGCCCGGGCTTGGAGGCTACACCTTC; CDR3 protein: CASSYSPGLGGYTF
clone size: few; J gene: TRBJ2-2; CDR3 length: 16; D gene: -; V gene: TRBV7-9; CDR3 DNA: TGTGCCAGCAGATTACCTGGCTGGACGAACACCGGGGAGCTGTTTTTT; CDR3 protein: CASRLPGWTNTGELFF
clone size: many; J gene: TRBJ1-2; CDR3 length: 16; D gene: TRBD1; V gene: TRBV27; CDR3 DNA: TGTGCCAGCAGTTTCTCTACAGGGTTCGGAGGGGGCGGCTACACCTTC; CDR3 protein: CASSFSTGFGGGGYTF
clone size: many; J gene: TRBJ1-2; CDR3 length: 15; D gene: -; V gene: TRBV28; CDR3 DNA: TGTGCCAGCAGTCCCTCTTCGAAATTTAACTATGGCTACACCTTC; CDR3 protein: CASSPSSKFNYGYTF
clone size: few; J gene: TRBJ2-4; CDR3 length: 19; D gene: TRBD2; V gene: TRBV4-1; CDR3 DNA: TGCGCCAGCAGCCATCCGGGGGGACGGGGTGATCTAGCCAAAAACATTCAGTACTTC; CDR3 protein: CASSHPGGRGDLAKNIQYF
clone size: many; J gene: TRBJ2-5; CDR3 length: 15; D gene: TRBD2; V gene: TRBV6-1; CDR3 DNA: TGTGCCAGCGGAATCAGTAGCGGGAATGGGGAGACCCAGTACTTC; CDR3 protein: CASGISSGNGETQYF
clone size: few; J gene: TRBJ1-2; CDR3 length: 14; D gene: TRBD1; V gene: TRBV30; CDR3 DNA: TGTGCCTGGACCGGGACAGGGTATGCCTATGGCTACACCTTC; CDR3 protein: CAWTGTGYAYGYTF
clone size: few; J gene: TRBJ2-7; CDR3 length: 14; D gene: -; V gene: TRBV7-2; CDR3 DNA: TGTGCCAGCAGTATTTCGGGACACCTCTACGAGCAGTACTTC; CDR3 protein: CASSISGHLYEQYF
clone size: -; J gene: TRBJ1-4; CDR3 length: 14; D gene: -; V gene: TRBV20-1; CDR3 DNA: TGCAGTGCTTCTAATAGACGGTATAATGAAAAACTGTTTTTT; CDR3 protein: CSASNRRYNEKLFF
clone size: many; J gene: TRBJ2-5; CDR3 length: 13; D gene: -; V gene: TRBV29-1; CDR3 DNA: TGCAGCGTGGGACTTCTGTACGGGGAGACCCAGTACTTC; CDR3 protein: CSVGLLYGETQYF
clone size: many; J gene: TRBJ1-1; CDR3 length: 17; D gene: TRBD1; V gene: TRBV28; CDR3 DNA: TGTGCCAGCAGTCATCTGACAGGGGGCAGGTCGAACACTGAAGCTTTCTTT; CDR3 protein: CASSHLTGGRSNTEAFF
clone size: -; J gene: TRBJ1-1; CDR3 length: 12; D gene: TRBD1; V gene: TRBV4-3; CDR3 DNA: TGCGCCAGCAGCGGACAGGGGGGTGAAGCTTTCTTT; CDR3 protein: CASSGQGGEAFF
clone size: many; J gene: TRBJ2-7; CDR3 length: 15; D gene: -; V gene: TRBV2; CDR3 DNA: TGTGCCAGCAGTGAGCTGGTCAGCCCCGTCCCCGAGCAGTACTTC; CDR3 protein: CASSELVSPVPEQYF
clone size: many; J gene: TRBJ1-5; CDR3 length: 13; D gene: -; V gene: TRBV19; CDR3 DNA: TGTGCCAGTAGTACTCAAGGCAATCAGCCCCAGCATTTT; CDR3 protein: CASSTQGNQPQHF
clone size: many; J gene: TRBJ1-5; CDR3 length: 14; D gene: -; V gene: TRBV6-2/TRBV6-3; CDR3 DNA: TGTGCCAGCAGTTACAGGGGGACCAATCAGCCCCAGCATTTT; CDR3 protein: CASSYRGTNQPQHF
clone size: few; J gene: TRBJ2-5; CDR3 length: 12; D gene: -; V gene: TRBV18; CDR3 DNA: TGTGCCAGCAGCCCTCCAGAAGAGACCCAGTACTTC; CDR3 protein: CASSPPEETQYF
clone size: -; J gene: TRBJ1-1; CDR3 length: 16; D gene: -; V gene: TRBV4-1; CDR3 DNA: TGCGCCAGCAGCCCTACCCGCCCTCGGGGAGTAACTGAAGCTTTCTTT; CDR3 protein: CASSPTRPRGVTEAFF
clone size: -; J gene: TRBJ2-3; CDR3 length: 13; D gene: -; V gene: TRBV12-3/TRBV12-4; CDR3 DNA: TGTGCCAGCAGTTCTTCAGCCACAGATACGCAGTATTTT; CDR3 protein: CASSSSATDTQYF
clone size: -; J gene: TRBJ2-7; CDR3 length: 14; D gene: -; V gene: TRBV28; CDR3 DNA: TGTGCCAGCAGCCTCGGTAATGCGGGCCACGAGCAGTACTTC; CDR3 protein: CASSLGNAGHEQYF
clone size: -; J gene: TRBJ2-2; CDR3 length: 16; D gene: TRBD2; V gene: TRBV19; CDR3 DNA: TGTGCCAGTAGTCCGGGACTAGCGGGAGTGTACGGGGAGCTGTTTTTT; CDR3 protein: CASSPGLAGVYGELFF
clone size: -; J gene: TRBJ2-5; CDR3 length: 15; D gene: -; V gene: TRBV12-3/TRBV12-4; CDR3 DNA: TGTGCCAGCAGTTTTCAGGGCAGGGTCCAAGAGACCCAGTACTTC; CDR3 protein: CASSFQGRVQETQYF
clone size: -; J gene: TRBJ1-3; CDR3 length: 15; D gene: -; V gene: TRBV11-2; CDR3 DNA: TGTGCCAGCAGCTTAGATCCTACAAACCATCACACCATATATTTT; CDR3 protein: CASSLDPTNHHTIYF
clone size: -; J gene: TRBJ2-3; CDR3 length: 19; D gene: TRBD2; V gene: TRBV14; CDR3 DNA: TGTGCCAGCAGCCAACCCTGGTCAGGAGCGGGGGCTAGCACAGATACGCAGTATTTT; CDR3 protein: CASSQPWSGAGASTDTQYF
clone size: few; J gene: TRBJ1-4; CDR3 length: 15; D gene: TRBD1; V gene: TRBV27; CDR3 DNA: TGTGCCAGCAGTCATCAGGGGGAGGCTAATGAAAAACTGTTTTTT; CDR3 protein: CASSHQGEANEKLFF